The 22 T cell receptor beta chains in this list originate from one sample, sequenced in a study of CXCR3-negative and CXCR3-positive naive CD8 T cells. Study-wide results and caveats: CXCR3-positive naive cells had more hydrophobic TRB CDR3s than CXCR3-negative naive cells.

Antigens of these TCRs are unknown. UMI-labeled 5' RACE TRB cDNA libraries were prepared from the cells. For each CDR3 protein, TCRdb gives one entry from its re-call of the 5' RACE reads, without DNA. The repertoire shows roughly 110,000 distinct CDR3 sequences; the top ten hold 0.35% to 0.4%. Sample: naive CXCR3+ CD8+ T cells from blood. Described subset: CD45RO-CCR7+CD27+CD95- naive CD8+ T cells expressing CXCR3 (TNR3+). Every receptor here comes from a human donor in good health. Some clones in this sample may be carry-over from other donors' samples.

J is TRBJ2-5 and V is TRBV7-2; no DNA is available, so the TRBD2 call from TCRdb remains unchecked. Germline lookup yields CDR1 SGHTA and CDR2 FQGNSA. This CDR3 region has 15 residues. CDR3 loop: CASSLGVGSGGTQYF.

V and J are TRBV27 and TRBJ1-2; the TCRdb D gene call, TRBD1, has no DNA to confirm it. This CDR3 is 13 amino acids long. Germline lookup yields CDR1 MNHEY and CDR2 SMNVEV (reference sequence). CDR3 amino acids: CASSLWGADGYTF.

This chain joins TRBV4-1 and TRBJ1-5; no DNA is available, so the TRBD1 call from TCRdb remains unchecked. CDR3 size: 15 residues. Germline lookup yields CDR1 MGHRA and CDR2 YSYEKL. Here the CDR3 reads CASSQEARQGQPQHF.

This chain links TRBV29-1 with TRBJ2-2. Looked up from germline, CDR1 is SQVTM and CDR2 is ANQGSEA. The CDR3 sequence is 13 residues long. The CDR3 is CSVVKGDTGELFF.

CDR3 region: CASSLGSGGITEAFF. J is TRBJ1-1 and V is TRBV7-9; TCRdb outputs TRBD1, but without DNA this stays unchecked. Germline loops: CDR1 SEHNR, CDR2 FQNEAQ (reference sequence). The CDR3 runs to 15 residues.

The rearrangement uses TRBV6-5 and TRBJ1-2; checking the TCRdb D call of TRBD1 is not possible without DNA. The germline V gene has CDR1 MNHEY and CDR2 SVGAGI. The length of the CDR3 is 13 residues. This CDR3 reads CASKVGGSYGYTF.

The chain's CDR3 is CSARPGDVEQFF. This rearrangement joins TRBV20-1 to TRBJ2-1; there is no DNA to check the TCRdb D call of TRBD1. The germline gives CDR1 DFQATT, CDR2 SNEGSKA (reference sequence). This CDR3 has 12 amino acids.

This sequence joins TRBV29-1 and TRBJ2-2. Germline lookup yields CDR1 SQVTM and CDR2 ANQGSEA. The CDR3 sequence is 12 residues long. CDR3 loop: CSVEYGTGELFF.

This chain's CDR3 is CASGHGTAINQPQHF. V and J are TRBV12-5 and TRBJ1-5; TCRdb gives TRBD1 as the D gene, but with no DNA this cannot be confirmed. Germline CDR1 is LGHNT and CDR2 is FRNRAP. The CDR3 runs 15 residues.

V and J are TRBV6-5 and TRBJ2-3; with no DNA, the TCRdb D assignment of TRBD2 cannot be verified. This CDR3 has 15 residues. Germline CDR1 and CDR2: MNHEY and SVGAGI. The CDR3 protein is CASSWASGGTDTQYF.

The gene calls are TRBV10-3 and TRBJ2-1; lacking DNA, the TRBD2 call made by TCRdb goes unchecked. The CDR3 spans 21 residues. Germline V CDR1 and CDR2: ENHRY, SYGVKD. Here the CDR3 reads CAIGASGIMRAGGVSYNEQFF.

The chain combines TRBV7-3 with TRBJ2-1; TCRdb designates TRBD2, a call that cannot be tested without DNA. This CDR3 has 13 residues. CDR1 SGHTA and CDR2 FQGTGA come from the germline V gene. This chain's CDR3 is CASRLAGGDEQFF.

The V call is TRBV25-1, the J call TRBJ2-5. This CDR3 has 11 residues. From germline, CDR1 is MGHDK and CDR2 SYGVNS. This CDR3 reads CASSGTETQYF. Full variable domain (outside the CDR3, taken from reference TRBV25-1 and TRBJ2-5): EADIYQTPRYLVIGTGKKITLECSQTMGHDKMYWYQQDPGMELHLIHYSYGVNSTEKGDLSSESTVSRIRTEHFPLTLESARPSHTSQYLCASSGTETQYFGPGTRLLVL.

The chain joins TRBV20-1 to TRBJ1-6; TCRdb selects TRBD1, and the lack of DNA leaves this call unchecked. The CDR3 loop spans 14 amino acids. Germline CDR1 and CDR2: DFQATT and SNEGSKA (reference sequence). CDR3 loop: CSAPLDRANSPLHF.

The chain uses TRBV20-1 and TRBJ2-7; TCRdb returns TRBD1, unconfirmable since there is no DNA. The CDR3 runs to 13 residues. Germline lookup yields CDR1 DFQATT and CDR2 SNEGSKA (reference sequence). CDR3 amino acids: CSASWGTSYEQYF.

This chain joins TRBV5-1 and TRBJ2-5; TCRdb indicates TRBD2, and absent DNA this call remains unverified. This CDR3 region has 13 residues. Per germline, CDR1 SGHRS and CDR2 YFSETQ. This CDR3 reads CASADSNEETQYF. Based on the CDR3 plus reference TRBV5-1 and TRBJ2-5, the full variable domain is KAGVTQTPRYLIKTRGQQVTLSCSPISGHRSVSWYQQTPGQGLQFLFEYFSETQRNKGNFPGRFSGRQFSNSRSEMNVSTLELGDSALYLCASADSNEETQYFGPGTRLLVL.

V usage is TRBV19 and J usage is TRBJ1-1; TCRdb lists TRBD1, though no DNA is available to test this call. The germline V gene encodes CDR1 LNHDA and CDR2 SQIVND (reference sequence). The length of the CDR3 is 15 residues. The chain's CDR3 is CATSITTGLNTEAFF.

This chain links TRBV27 with TRBJ2-1. The CDR3 extends over 12 amino acids. Germline lookup yields CDR1 MNHEY and CDR2 SMNVEV (reference sequence). Here the CDR3 reads CASAEDLGEQFF.

The genes are TRBV18 and TRBJ1-6; the D call of TRBD1 rests on TCRdb alone, since no DNA is present to check it. This CDR3 spans 14 amino acids. Germline V CDR1 and CDR2: KGHSH, LQKENI. The CDR3 sequence: CASSPTGSVSPLHF.

The V call is TRBV7-2, the J call TRBJ2-7; the D gene TCRdb calls, TRBD2, cannot be checked with no DNA. The length of the CDR3 is 15 residues. CDR1 and CDR2 (germline): SGHTA, FQGNSA. The CDR3 protein is CASSQLGERTNEQYF.

This chain uses TRBV7-8 with TRBJ2-2. Germline lookup yields CDR1 SGHVS and CDR2 FQNEAQ. CDR3 length equals 17 residues. The CDR3 sequence is CASSFSLSRANTGELFF.

The gene calls are TRBV9 and TRBJ2-1. CDR3 size: 11 residues. CDR1 SGDLS and CDR2 YYNGEE come from the germline V gene. CDR3 sequence reads: CASSHGDEQFF.